This is a list of T cell receptor beta chains from one sample in a study of prognosis after radiotherapy for stage I lung cancer. MiXCR was run by TCRdb on the multiplex PCR reads, yielding one entry per CDR3 protein. The sample consists of around 51,000 distinct CDR3 sequences, about 37% of them appearing once. The starting material was PBMCs, obtained before or after stereotactic body radiation therapy (not recorded which). All receptors come from a donor at least 50 years old with non-small cell lung cancer. Both conserved end residues are part of each CDR3. The order of the fields is CDR3 protein, CDR3 DNA, clone size, D gene, J gene, V gene. A D gene is named only where the DNA matches it firmly. Rows give clone size only sometimes, using once, few, many, or a class for an expanded clone.

CASSEELQSEQFF TGTGCCAGCAGTGAAGAATTGCAGAGTGAGCAGTTCTTC many . TRBJ2-1 TRBV2
CASSLNYREGEQYF TGTGCCAGCAGTTTAAATTACAGGGAAGGCGAGCAGTACTTC . . TRBJ2-7 TRBV12-3/TRBV12-4
CASSQDIFREQFF TGCGCCAGCAGCCAAGATATCTTCCGAGAGCAGTTCTTC many . TRBJ2-1 TRBV4-1
CASSRWTCAYEQYF TGTGCCAGCAGCCGATGGACATGTGCCTACGAGCAGTACTTC . . TRBJ2-7 TRBV14
CASSPLKGADTQYF TGTGCCAGCAGCCCCCTCAAGGGCGCAGATACGCAGTATTTT many . TRBJ2-3 TRBV11-3
CASSANGLAGGETQYF TGCGCCAGCAGCGCTAATGGACTAGCGGGAGGAGAGACCCAGTACTTC . TRBD2 TRBJ2-5 TRBV5-1
CASSLEVQVTNEQFF TGCGCCAGCAGCTTGGAGGTGCAGGTAACCAATGAGCAGTTCTTC many . TRBJ2-1 TRBV5-1
CASSPQGGEKFSGYTF TGTGCCAGCTCACCGCAGGGGGGGGAGAAATTTTCCGGCTACACCTTC many TRBD1 TRBJ1-2 TRBV18
CASSLVRGFDQYF TGTGCCAGCAGCTTAGTTCGTGGTTTCGATCAGTACTTC . . TRBJ2-7 TRBV11-2
CASSFLATGVSFGSGELFF TGTGCCAGCAGCTTTCTTGCCACGGGGGTCTCGTTCGGATCCGGGGAGCTGTTTTTT . . TRBJ2-2 TRBV7-8
CASSAGKETQYF TGTGCCAGCAGCGCGGGGAAAGAGACCCAGTACTTC many . TRBJ2-5 TRBV28
CASSLMGESPLHF TGTGCCAGCAGCTTAATGGGCGAATCACCCCTCCACTTT many . TRBJ1-6 TRBV7-9
CSARALAGVTDTQYF TGCAGTGCTAGAGCCTTGGCGGGAGTCACAGATACGCAGTATTTT many TRBD2 TRBJ2-3 TRBV20-1
CASNSPAVNTGELFF TGCGCCAGCAACTCCCCAGCGGTAAACACCGGGGAGCTGTTTTTT many . TRBJ2-2 TRBV5-1
CAWSRGLAGSTDTQYF TGTGCCTGGAGTCGTGGACTAGCGGGATCCACAGATACGCAGTATTTT many TRBD2 TRBJ2-3 TRBV30
CASSLSFGQPQHF TGTGCCAGCAGCTTAAGTTTCGGTCAGCCCCAGCATTTT many . TRBJ1-5 TRBV7-6
CASSDSGRGMDTQYF TGTGCCAGCAGTGATAGCGGGAGGGGTATGGACACGCAGTATTTT many TRBD2 TRBJ2-3 TRBV6-2/TRBV6-3
CASSFGTDTQYF TGTGCCAGCAGCTTCGGCACAGATACGCAGTATTTT many . TRBJ2-3 TRBV7-9
CASSLGPREGNTGELFF TGTGCCAGCAGCTTGGGTCCCCGGGAGGGCAACACCGGGGAGCTGTTTTTT many TRBD2 TRBJ2-2 TRBV5-4
CSARGGPLNSPLHF TGCAGTGCTAGAGGAGGTCCCCTTAATTCACCCCTCCACTTT many . TRBJ1-6 TRBV20-1
CAISPRGLAGYTGDLFF TGTGCCATCAGCCCCCGGGGACTAGCGGGCTACACCGGGGATCTGTTTTTT once TRBD2 TRBJ2-2 TRBV7-2
CASSWQRGHEQYF TGTGCCAGCAGCTGGCAGAGGGGCCACGAGCAGTACTTC . . TRBJ2-7 TRBV5-6
CASSLLAVHTGELFF TGTGCCAGCAGTCTACTTGCGGTCCACACCGGGGAGCTGTTTTTT . . TRBJ2-2 TRBV28
CSSGDGEGEQYF TGTTCCAGTGGGGACGGAGAGGGGGAGCAGTACTTC . . TRBJ2-7 TRBV19
CASRGRETLAGGSKNIQYF TGTGCCAGCAGGGGAAGGGAAACACTAGCGGGAGGATCCAAAAACATTCAGTACTTC . TRBD2 TRBJ2-4 TRBV5-6
CASSQDGADNEQFF TGCGCCAGCAGCCAAGATGGAGCGGATAATGAGCAGTTCTTC many . TRBJ2-1 TRBV4-3
CATSDRTPGGENYGYTF TGTGCCACCAGTGACCGTACCCCAGGGGGGGAAAACTATGGCTACACCTTC . TRBD1 TRBJ1-2 TRBV24-1
CASSEGVTQPQHF TGTGCCAGTAGTGAGGGGGTTACACAGCCCCAGCATTTT many . TRBJ1-5 TRBV19
CSARSRLAGGRMDEQFF TGCAGTGCTAGATCCCGACTAGCGGGAGGGAGGATGGATGAGCAGTTCTTC many TRBD2 TRBJ2-1 TRBV20-1
CASSLWGNTEAFF TGTGCCAGCAGCTTGTGGGGAAACACTGAAGCTTTCTTT many . TRBJ1-1 TRBV5-5
CASSSVAAQETQYF TGTGCCAGCAGTTCGGTAGCGGCACAAGAGACCCAGTACTTC many . TRBJ2-5 TRBV27
CASSPGRRSYNEQFF TGTGCCAGCAGTCCCGGGAGGCGGAGCTACAATGAGCAGTTCTTC many TRBD2 TRBJ2-1 TRBV12-3/TRBV12-4
CASIPGTGNNEQFF TGTGCCAGCATCCCCGGGACAGGGAACAATGAGCAGTTCTTC many TRBD1 TRBJ2-1 TRBV28
CASSYRAGALFTGELFF TGTGCCAGCAGTTATCGAGCGGGAGCGTTGTTCACCGGGGAGCTGTTTTTT many TRBD2 TRBJ2-2 TRBV27
CSAPPLNTGELFF TGCAGTGCCCCCCCCCTGAACACCGGGGAGCTGTTTTTT many . TRBJ2-2 TRBV20-1
CASSLLYGYTF TGTGCCAGCAGTTTATTGTATGGCTACACCTTC many . TRBJ1-2 TRBV28
CSASGGTTYNEQFF TGCAGTGCTAGCGGGGGCACCACCTACAATGAGCAGTTCTTC many . TRBJ2-1 TRBV20-1
CASSIRGDLLIKETQYF TGTGCCAGTAGTATAAGAGGGGACCTGTTAATAAAAGAGACCCAGTACTTC many . TRBJ2-5 TRBV19
CASSKGNSGHSYEQYF TGTGCCAGCAGTAAGGGGAATAGCGGCCATAGCTACGAGCAGTACTTC . . TRBJ2-7 TRBV7-2
CASSPRRAGVADTQYF TGTGCCAGCAGTCCAAGGCGAGCGGGAGTTGCAGATACGCAGTATTTT many TRBD2 TRBJ2-3 TRBV6-2/TRBV6-3
CASRWTMGAETQYF TGTGCCAGCAGGTGGACAATGGGGGCAGAGACCCAGTACTTC many . TRBJ2-5 TRBV2
CSVVVGSTNTGELFF TGCAGCGTTGTCGTGGGCTCCACGAACACCGGGGAGCTGTTTTTT many . TRBJ2-2 TRBV29-1
CASMRGSTDTQYF TGTGCCAGCATGCGGGGAAGCACAGATACGCAGTATTTT many . TRBJ2-3 TRBV12-3/TRBV12-4
CATSGGTRPRKETQYF TGTGCCACCAGCGGGGGGACCCGGCCCAGAAAAGAGACCCAGTACTTC many . TRBJ2-5 TRBV15
CSANPPGLAPNEQFF TGCAGTGCTAATCCACCGGGACTAGCGCCTAATGAGCAGTTCTTC . TRBD2 TRBJ2-1 TRBV20-1
CASSLAVNEKLFF TGTGCCAGCAGCTTGGCCGTGAATGAAAAACTGTTTTTT . . TRBJ1-4 TRBV5-4
CASSYPGLLVKNIQYF TGTGCCAGCAGTTATCCCGGTCTTTTGGTCAAAAACATTCAGTACTTC few . TRBJ2-4 TRBV12-3/TRBV12-4
CASSWRGAEAFF TGTGCCAGCAGCTGGAGAGGGGCTGAAGCTTTCTTT many . TRBJ1-1 TRBV7-9